This TCR beta chain emerged from a study of identical twins. Study observations and caveats: The abundant beta clonotypes from cord blood had fewer insertions, and memory repertoires had none of this. Within beta out-of-frame sequences, the excess sharing observed between twins was weaker. Part of the zero-insertion signal could reflect confounding by invariant MAIT and iNKT cells.

Germline CDR1 is MGHDK and CDR2 is SYGVNS. The CDR3 sequence is 16 residues long. V gave up 1 base and J gave up 0 bases, with 7 bases separating them. Unique molecular identifiers were in the cDNA, with template-switch universal primer binding. TCRdb re-analysed the 5' RACE reads in MiXCR, keeping a single row per CDR3 protein. The data hold roughly 1.6 million distinct CDR3 sequences, with less than 40% observed a single time. This clonotype showed up just once. As yet, its antigen is unknown. This sequence joins TRBV25-1 and TRBJ1-6, with D possibly TRBD1 on 5 matching bases. The clonotype originates from a newborn girl in good health. Sample: cord blood. CDR3 in amino acids: CASSEWGSSYNSPLHF. DNA of the CDR3: TGTGCCAGCAGTGAATGGGGGAGCTCCTATAATTCACCCCTCCACTTT.